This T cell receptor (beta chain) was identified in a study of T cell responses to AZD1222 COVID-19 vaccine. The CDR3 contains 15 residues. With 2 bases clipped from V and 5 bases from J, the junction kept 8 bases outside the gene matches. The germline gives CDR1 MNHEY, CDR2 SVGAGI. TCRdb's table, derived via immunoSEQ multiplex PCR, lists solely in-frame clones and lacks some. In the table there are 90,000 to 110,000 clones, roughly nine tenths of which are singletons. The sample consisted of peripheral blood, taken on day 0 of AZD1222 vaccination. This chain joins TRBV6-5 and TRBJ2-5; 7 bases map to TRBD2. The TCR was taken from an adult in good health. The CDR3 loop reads CASSYLAARGETQYF. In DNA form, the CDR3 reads TGTGCCAGCAGTTACCTGGCCGCGCGGGGGGAGACCCAGTACTTC.